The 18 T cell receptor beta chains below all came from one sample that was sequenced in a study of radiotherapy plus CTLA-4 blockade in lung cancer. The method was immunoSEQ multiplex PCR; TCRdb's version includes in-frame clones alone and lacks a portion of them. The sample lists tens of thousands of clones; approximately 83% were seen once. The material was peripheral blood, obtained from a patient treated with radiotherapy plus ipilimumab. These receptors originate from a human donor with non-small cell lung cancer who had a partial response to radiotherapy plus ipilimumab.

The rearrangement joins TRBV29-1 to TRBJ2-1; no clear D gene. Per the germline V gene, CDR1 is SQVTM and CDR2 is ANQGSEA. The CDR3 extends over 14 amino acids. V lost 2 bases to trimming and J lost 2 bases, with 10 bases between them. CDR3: CSVERGVTYNEQFF. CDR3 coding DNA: TGCAGCGTTGAAAGAGGAGTGACCTACAATGAGCAGTTCTTC.

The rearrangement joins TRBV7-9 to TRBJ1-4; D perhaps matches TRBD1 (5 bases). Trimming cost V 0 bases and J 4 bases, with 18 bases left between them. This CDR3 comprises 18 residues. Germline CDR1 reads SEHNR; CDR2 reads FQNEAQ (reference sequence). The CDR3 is CASSLAGSYWGFNEKLFF. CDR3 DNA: TGTGCCAGCAGCTTAGCGGGCAGCTATTGGGGCTTTAATGAAAAACTGTTTTTT.

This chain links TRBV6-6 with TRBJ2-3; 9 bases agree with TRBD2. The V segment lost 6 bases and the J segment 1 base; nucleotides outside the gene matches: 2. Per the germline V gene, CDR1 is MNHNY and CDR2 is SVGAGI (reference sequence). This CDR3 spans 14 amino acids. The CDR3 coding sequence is TGTGCCAGCAGACGGACTAGCGGCACAGATACGCAGTATTTT. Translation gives CASRRTSGTDTQYF.

CDR3 sequence: CASSTTGNPTGELFF. CDR3 DNA: TGCGCCAGCAGCACTACCGGGAACCCCACCGGGGAGCTGTTTTTT. The J gene is TRBJ2-2, the V gene TRBV5-1; a weak D match, TRBD2 (5 bases). Germline values: CDR1 SGHRS, CDR2 YFSETQ. The germline V and J ends were trimmed by 4 bases and 4 bases, with 14 bases remaining between them. The CDR3 is made up of 15 amino acids.

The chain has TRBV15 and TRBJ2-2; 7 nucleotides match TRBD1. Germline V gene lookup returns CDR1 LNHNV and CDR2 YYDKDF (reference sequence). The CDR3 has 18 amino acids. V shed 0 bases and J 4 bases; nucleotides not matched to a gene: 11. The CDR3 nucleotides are TGTGCCACCAGCAGAGATCTAGTTAGACAGGGCAGCACCGGGGAGCTGTTTTTT. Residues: CATSRDLVRQGSTGELFF.

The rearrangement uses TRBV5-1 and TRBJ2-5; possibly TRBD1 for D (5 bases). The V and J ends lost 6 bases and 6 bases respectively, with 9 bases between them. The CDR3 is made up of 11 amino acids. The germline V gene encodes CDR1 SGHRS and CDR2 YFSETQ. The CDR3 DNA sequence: TGCGCCAGCACCAGGGAACAGACCCAGTACTTC. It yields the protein CASTREQTQYF. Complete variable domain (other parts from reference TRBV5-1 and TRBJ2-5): KAGVTQTPRYLIKTRGQQVTLSCSPISGHRSVSWYQQTPGQGLQFLFEYFSETQRNKGNFPGRFSGRQFSNSRSEMNVSTLELGDSALYLCASTREQTQYFGPGTRLLVL.

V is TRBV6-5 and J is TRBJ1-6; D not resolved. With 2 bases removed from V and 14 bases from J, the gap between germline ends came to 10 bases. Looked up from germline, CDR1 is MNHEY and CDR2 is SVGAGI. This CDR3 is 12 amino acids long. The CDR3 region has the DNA TGTGCCAGCAGTTACGGCGGGGTAGCCCTCCACTTT. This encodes CASSYGGVALHF.

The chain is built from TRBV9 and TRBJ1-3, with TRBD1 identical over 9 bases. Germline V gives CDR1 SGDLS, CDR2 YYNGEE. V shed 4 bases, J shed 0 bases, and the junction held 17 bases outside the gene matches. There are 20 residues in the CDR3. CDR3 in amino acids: CASSTGQGLFGRSSGNTIYF. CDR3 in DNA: TGTGCCAGCAGCACGGGACAGGGTCTTTTTGGTCGTAGCTCTGGAAACACCATATATTTT.

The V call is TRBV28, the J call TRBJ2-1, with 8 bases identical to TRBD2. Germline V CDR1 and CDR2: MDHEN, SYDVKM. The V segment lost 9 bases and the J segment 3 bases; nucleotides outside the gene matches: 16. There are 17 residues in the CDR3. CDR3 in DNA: TGTGCCAGTCCTGGAGGGGCCGGGACTAGGGACTACAATGAGCAGTTCTTC. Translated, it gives CASPGGAGTRDYNEQFF.

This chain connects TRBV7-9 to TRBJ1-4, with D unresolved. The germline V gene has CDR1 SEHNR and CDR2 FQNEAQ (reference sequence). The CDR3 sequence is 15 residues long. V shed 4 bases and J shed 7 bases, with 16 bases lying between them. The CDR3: CASSSRTVVSEKLFF. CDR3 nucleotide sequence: TGTGCCAGCAGCTCCCGGACTGTAGTGAGTGAAAAACTGTTTTTT. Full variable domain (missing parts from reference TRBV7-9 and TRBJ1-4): DTGVSQNPRHKITKRGQNVTFRCDPISEHNRLYWYRQTLGQGPEFLTYFQNEAQLEKSRLLSDRFSAERPKGSFSTLEIQRTEQGDSAMYLCASSSRTVVSEKLFFGSGTQLSVL.

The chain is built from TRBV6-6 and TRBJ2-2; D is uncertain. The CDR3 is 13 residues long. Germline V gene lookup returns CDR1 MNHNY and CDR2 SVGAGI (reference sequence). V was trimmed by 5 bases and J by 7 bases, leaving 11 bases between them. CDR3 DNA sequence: TGTGCCAGCAGTCGAGATTCAAACGGGGAGCTGTTTTTT. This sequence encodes CASSRDSNGELFF.

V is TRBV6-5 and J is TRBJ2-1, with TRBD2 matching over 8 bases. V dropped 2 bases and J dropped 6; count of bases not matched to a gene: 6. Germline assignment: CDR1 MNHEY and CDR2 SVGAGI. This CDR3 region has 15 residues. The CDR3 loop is CASSYESGRGNEQFF. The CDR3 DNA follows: TGTGCCAGCAGTTACGAAAGCGGGAGAGGCAATGAGCAGTTCTTC.

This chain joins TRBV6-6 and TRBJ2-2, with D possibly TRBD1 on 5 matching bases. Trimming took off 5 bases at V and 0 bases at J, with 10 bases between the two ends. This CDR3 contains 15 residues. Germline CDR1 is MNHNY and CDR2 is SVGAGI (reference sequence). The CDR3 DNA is TGTGCCAGCAGTCGACAGAACGCGAACACCGGGGAGCTGTTTTTT. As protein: CASSRQNANTGELFF.

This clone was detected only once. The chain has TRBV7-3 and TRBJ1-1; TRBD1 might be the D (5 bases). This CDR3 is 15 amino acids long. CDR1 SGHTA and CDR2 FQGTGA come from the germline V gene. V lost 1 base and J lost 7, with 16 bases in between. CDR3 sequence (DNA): TGTGCCAGCAGCTTAATCGGAGGGGCCCTTAATGAAGCTTTCTTT. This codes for CASSLIGGALNEAFF.

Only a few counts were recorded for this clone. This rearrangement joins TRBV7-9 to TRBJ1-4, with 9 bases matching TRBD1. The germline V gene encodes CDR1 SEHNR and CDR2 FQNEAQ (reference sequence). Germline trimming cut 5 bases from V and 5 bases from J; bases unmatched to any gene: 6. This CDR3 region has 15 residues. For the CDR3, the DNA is TGTGCCAGCAGCCCGGAGACAGGGGGAAATGAAAAACTGTTTTTT. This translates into CASSPETGGNEKLFF.

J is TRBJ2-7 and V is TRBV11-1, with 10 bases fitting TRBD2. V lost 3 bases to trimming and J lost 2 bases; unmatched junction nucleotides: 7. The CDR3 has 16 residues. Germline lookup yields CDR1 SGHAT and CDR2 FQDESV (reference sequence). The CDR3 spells CASSFEGAGGPYEQYF. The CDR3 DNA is TGTGCCAGCAGCTTTGAAGGAGCGGGAGGGCCCTACGAGCAGTACTTC.

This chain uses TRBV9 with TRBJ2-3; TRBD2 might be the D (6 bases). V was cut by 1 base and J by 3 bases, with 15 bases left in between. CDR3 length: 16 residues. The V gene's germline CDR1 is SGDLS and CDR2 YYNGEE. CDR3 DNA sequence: TGTGCCAGCAGCGTATCGGGTGGGAGGTCTACAGATACGCAGTATTTT. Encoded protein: CASSVSGGRSTDTQYF. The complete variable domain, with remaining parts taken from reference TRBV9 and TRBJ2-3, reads DSGVTQTPKHLITATGQRVTLRCSPRSGDLSVYWYQQSLDQGLQFLIQYYNGEERAKGNILERFSAQQFPDLHSELNLSSLELGDSALYFCASSVSGGRSTDTQYFGPGTRLTVL.

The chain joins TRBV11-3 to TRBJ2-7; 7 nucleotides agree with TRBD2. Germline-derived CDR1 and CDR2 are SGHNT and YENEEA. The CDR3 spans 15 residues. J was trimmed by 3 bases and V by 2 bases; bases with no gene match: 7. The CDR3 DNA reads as TGTGCCAGCAGCTTACCGGACGGGACTATCTACGAGCAGTACTTC. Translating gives CASSLPDGTIYEQYF. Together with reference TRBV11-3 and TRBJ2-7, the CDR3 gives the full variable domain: EAGVVQSPRYKIIEKKQPVAFWCNPISGHNTLYWYLQNLGQGPELLIRYENEEAVDDSQLPKDRFSAERLKGVDSTLKIQPAELGDSAVYLCASSLPDGTIYEQYFGPGTRLTVT.